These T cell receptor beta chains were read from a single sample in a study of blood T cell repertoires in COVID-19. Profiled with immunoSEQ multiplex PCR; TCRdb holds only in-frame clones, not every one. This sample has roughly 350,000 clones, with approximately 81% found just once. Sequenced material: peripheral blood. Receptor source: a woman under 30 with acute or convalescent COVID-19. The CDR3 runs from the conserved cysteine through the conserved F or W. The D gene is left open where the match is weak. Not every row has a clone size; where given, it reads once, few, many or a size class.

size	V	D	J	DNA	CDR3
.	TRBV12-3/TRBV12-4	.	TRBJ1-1	TGTGCCAGCAGTTTTAGTACAGGGCGACTCTTT	CASSFSTGRLF
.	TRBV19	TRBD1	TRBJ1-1	TGTGCCAGTAGTATAGGGGGGACAGGGTCCCTCTACACTGAAGCTTTCTTT	CASSIGGTGSLYTEAFF
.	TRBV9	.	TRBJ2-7	TGTGCCAGCAGCGTAGCGGCCGAGGGCGAGCAGTACTTC	CASSVAAEGEQYF
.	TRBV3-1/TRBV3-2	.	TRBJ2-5	TGTGCCAGCAGCGTTACGCCCCAGGGCGAAGAGACCCAGTACTTC	CASSVTPQGEETQYF
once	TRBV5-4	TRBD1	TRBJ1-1	TGTGCCAGCAGCATGGCCGGGACAGGGGATGAAGCTTTCTTT	CASSMAGTGDEAFF
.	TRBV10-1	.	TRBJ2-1	TGCGCCAGCAGTCCGAGGGGGTACGGCTACAATGAGCAGTTCTTC	CASSPRGYGYNEQFF
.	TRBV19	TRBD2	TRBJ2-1	TGTGCCAGTAAGGAAGCGGGGGGATCCTACAATGAGCAGTTCTTC	CASKEAGGSYNEQFF
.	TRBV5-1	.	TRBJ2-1	TGCGCCAGCATGGGACAAACCTTCTACAATGAGCAGTTCTTC	CASMGQTFYNEQFF
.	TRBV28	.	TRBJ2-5	TGTGCCAGTTGGGGAGGGGGTGTCGAGACCCAGTACTTC	CASWGGGVETQYF
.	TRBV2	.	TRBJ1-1	TGTGCCAACTCGGACTCCAACACTGAAGCTTTCTTT	CANSDSNTEAFF
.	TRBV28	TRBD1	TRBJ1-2	TGTGCCAGCACCCTAGGGGGACAGGGAGGGGGCTACACCTTC	CASTLGGQGGGYTF
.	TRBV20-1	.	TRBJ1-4	TGCAGTGCTGAAGAGGAAAAACTGTTTTTT	CSAEEEKLFF
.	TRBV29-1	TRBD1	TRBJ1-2	TGCAGCGTGATGGACAGGGCCGAGCTCTATGGCTACACCTTC	CSVMDRAELYGYTF
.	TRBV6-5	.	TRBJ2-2	TGTGCCAGCAGTTACGCTAGCGAGAACACCGGGGAGCTGTTTTTT	CASSYASENTGELFF
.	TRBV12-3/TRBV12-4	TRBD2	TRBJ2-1	TGTGCCAGCAGAGTAGCGGGAGAGGTCGAGCAGTTCTTC	CASRVAGEVEQFF
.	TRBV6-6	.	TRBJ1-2	TGTGCCAGCACCTCCGGGACACTAAACTATGGCTACACCTTC	CASTSGTLNYGYTF
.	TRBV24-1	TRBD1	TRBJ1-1	TGTGCCACCAGTGATGGCGTCGGGACAGGGGGCCCCTTGGATGAAGCTTTCTTT	CATSDGVGTGGPLDEAFF
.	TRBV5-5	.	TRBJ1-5	TGTGCCAGCAGCTTGAGCCCGACAGTTAGCAATCAGCCCCAGCATTTT	CASSLSPTVSNQPQHF
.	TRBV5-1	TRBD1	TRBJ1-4	TGCGCCAGCAGCGAACTCGACAGGGGGCTCCAGGTGGATGAAAAACTGTTTTTT	CASSELDRGLQVDEKLFF
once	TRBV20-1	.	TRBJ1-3	TGCAGTGCTAGTGGGGGGGTCTCTGGAAACACCATATATTTT	CSASGGVSGNTIYF
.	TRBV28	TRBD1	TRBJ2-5	TGTGCCAGCAGTGGACAGGTTCAAGAGACCCAGTACTTC	CASSGQVQETQYF
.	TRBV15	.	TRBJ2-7	TGTGCCACCAGCAGAGCTCGGGGTTTCAACGAGCAGTACTTC	CATSRARGFNEQYF
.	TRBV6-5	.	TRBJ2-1	TGTGCCAGCAGCAGGACTGGATACAATGAGCAGTTCTTC	CASSRTGYNEQFF
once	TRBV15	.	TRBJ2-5	TGTGCCACCAGCAGAGACAGAATGGAGACCCAGTACTTC	CATSRDRMETQYF
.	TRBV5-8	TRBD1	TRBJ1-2	TGTGCCAGCAGCTATGGGAACAGGGGGCTAGACTATGGCTACACCTTC	CASSYGNRGLDYGYTF
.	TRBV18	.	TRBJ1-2	TGTGCCAGCTCCGGTAGACAGCTAAACTATGGCTACACCTTC	CASSGRQLNYGYTF
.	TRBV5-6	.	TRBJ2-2	TGTGCCAGCAGCCTTCTAGCGAACACCGGGGAGCTGTTTTTT	CASSLLANTGELFF
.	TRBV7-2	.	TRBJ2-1	TGTGCCAGCAGCTTAGAGGGACACGGTGCGTATGAGCAGTTCTTC	CASSLEGHGAYEQFF
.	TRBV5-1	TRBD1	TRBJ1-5	TGCGCCAGCAGCTTCGGGACAGGAGGGAATCAGCCCCAGCATTTT	CASSFGTGGNQPQHF
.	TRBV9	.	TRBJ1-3	TGTGCCAGCAGCGTAGGTGGAGACAGCTCTAACACCATATATTTT	CASSVGGDSSNTIYF
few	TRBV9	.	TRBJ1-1	TGTGCCAGCAGCGTAAGGGGGGGAATGAACACTGAAGCTTTCTTT	CASSVRGGMNTEAFF
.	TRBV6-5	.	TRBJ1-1	TGTGCCAGTGGAAGGGGGAACACTGAAGCTTTCTTT	CASGRGNTEAFF
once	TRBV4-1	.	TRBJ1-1	TGCGCCAGCAGCCAAGACTGGGGCAATCTGGAAGCTTTCTTT	CASSQDWGNLEAFF
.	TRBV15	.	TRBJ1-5	TGTGCCACCAGCAGAGTACGGACTGAGCCCCAGCATTTT	CATSRVRTEPQHF
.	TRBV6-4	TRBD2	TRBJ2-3	TGTGCCAGCAGTGACAACAGCGGGGGGTCCACAGATACGCAGTATTTT	CASSDNSGGSTDTQYF
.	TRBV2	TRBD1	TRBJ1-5	TGTGCCAGCGTCGGGGACAGGGACCAGCCCCAGCATTTT	CASVGDRDQPQHF
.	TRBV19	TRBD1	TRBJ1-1	TGTGCCAGTGAAACAGGGGATGGTACTGAAGCTTTCTTT	CASETGDGTEAFF
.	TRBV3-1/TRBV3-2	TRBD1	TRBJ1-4	TGTGCCAGCAGCCACGACAGGGTGGGAGAAAAACTGTTTTTT	CASSHDRVGEKLFF
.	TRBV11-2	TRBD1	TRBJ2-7	TGTGCCAGCAGCATCGGACAGGGCTACGAGCAGTACTTC	CASSIGQGYEQYF
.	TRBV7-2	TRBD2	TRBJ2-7	TGTGCCAGCAGCCCTACGGGGGGGGGCTACGAGCAGTACTTC	CASSPTGGGYEQYF
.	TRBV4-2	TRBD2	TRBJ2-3	TGTGCCAGCAGCCAAGTAAAGATAGTAGCGGGGGCTTCTAGCACAGATACGCAGTATTTT	CASSQVKIVAGASSTDTQYF
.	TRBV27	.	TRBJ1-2	TGTGCCAGCAGTTCATCCATTTACACAGCTAACTATGGCTACACCTTC	CASSSSIYTANYGYTF
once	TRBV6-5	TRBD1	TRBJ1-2	TGTGCCAGCAGCCAGGGACAGGGGTCCTATGGCTACACCTTC	CASSQGQGSYGYTF
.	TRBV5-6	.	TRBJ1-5	TGTGCCAGCAGCTTCGGGACTCCCAGTCAAGATCAGCCCCAGCATTTT	CASSFGTPSQDQPQHF
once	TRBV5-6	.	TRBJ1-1	TGTGCCAGCAGCTCAGGGCTGTCGTACACTGAAGCTTTCTTT	CASSSGLSYTEAFF
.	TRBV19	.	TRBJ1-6	TGTGCCAGTAGTCTCAGGGACAACAGGGCCCTCCACTTT	CASSLRDNRALHF
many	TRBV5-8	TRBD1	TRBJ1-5	TGTGCCAGCAGCCCTCGGGACAGGGGGTCTAGAACGGCTCAGCCCCAGCATTTT	CASSPRDRGSRTAQPQHF
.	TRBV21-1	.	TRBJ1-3	TGTGCCAGCAGCTTCCCCCTAAGCAGGTTCGCGAACACCATATATTTT	CASSFPLSRFANTIYF
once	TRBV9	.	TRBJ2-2	TGTGCCAGCAGCGTAGTAGAACGGGGTAACACCGGGGAGCTGTTTTTT	CASSVVERGNTGELFF
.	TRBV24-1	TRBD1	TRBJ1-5	TGTGCCACCAGTGATGGGGACAGGGACCAGCCCCAGCATTTT	CATSDGDRDQPQHF
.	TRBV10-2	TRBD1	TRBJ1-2	TGCGCCAGCAGACAGGGGGCGCTTGATGCCGGCTACACCTTC	CASRQGALDAGYTF
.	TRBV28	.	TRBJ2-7	TGTGCCAGCAGTTTATTTCCTAGTCTAACCTCCTACGAGCAGTACTTC	CASSLFPSLTSYEQYF
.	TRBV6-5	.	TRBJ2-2	TGTGCCAGCAGTTACTTGAGGGCCCTCACCGGGGAGCTGTTTTTT	CASSYLRALTGELFF
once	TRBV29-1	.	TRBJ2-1	TGCAGCGTTGAAGTAGAGGAGCGGTCCTACAATGAGCAGTTCTTC	CSVEVEERSYNEQFF
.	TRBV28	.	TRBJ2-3	TGTGCCAGCAGTTACAGGTCAGGGGCAGATACGCAGTATTTT	CASSYRSGADTQYF